This T cell receptor beta chain was captured by sequencing in a study of breast tumors, draining lymph nodes, adjacent tissues. Overall study results and limits: Luminal-like breast cancer showed significantly higher tumor–nontumor repertoire similarity than basal-like.

Germline CDR1 and CDR2: SEHNR and FQNEAQ (reference sequence). J gave up 5 bases and V 3 bases, and 1 base lay outside the gene matches. CDR3 size: 13 residues. Details on this clonotype: The target antigen is unknown.

Breast cancer patients provided tissue from their axillary draining lymph nodes. TCRdb fed the multiplex PCR reads into MiXCR, producing one record per CDR3 protein. The sample yields fewer than 90,000 distinct CDR3 sequences, approximately 29% seen once. This clonotype originated in a female donor with breast cancer. Some clones in this sample may be carry-over from other donors' samples. The sequenced sample was axillary lymph node tissue. The chain uses TRBV7-9 and TRBJ1-5; 7 bases align to TRBD1. In nucleotides, the CDR3 is TGTGCCAGCAGCTTTACAGGGGATCAGCCCCAGCATTTT. Translation gives CASSFTGDQPQHF. The variable domain in full, with the rest retrieved from reference TRBV7-9 and TRBJ1-5, is DTGVSQNPRHKITKRGQNVTFRCDPISEHNRLYWYRQTLGQGPEFLTYFQNEAQLEKSRLLSDRFSAERPKGSFSTLEIQRTEQGDSAMYLCASSFTGDQPQHFGDGTRLSIL.